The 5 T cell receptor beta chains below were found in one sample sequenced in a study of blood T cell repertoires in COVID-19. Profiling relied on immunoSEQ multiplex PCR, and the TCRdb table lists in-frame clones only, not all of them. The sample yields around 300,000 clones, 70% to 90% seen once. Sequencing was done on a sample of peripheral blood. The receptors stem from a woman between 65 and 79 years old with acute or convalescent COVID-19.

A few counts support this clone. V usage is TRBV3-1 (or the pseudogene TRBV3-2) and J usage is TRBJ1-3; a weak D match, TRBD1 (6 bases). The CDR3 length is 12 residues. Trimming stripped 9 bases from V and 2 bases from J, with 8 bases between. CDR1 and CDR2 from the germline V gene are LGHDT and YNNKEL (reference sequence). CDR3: CASRTAGNTIYF. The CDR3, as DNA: TGTGCCAGTAGGACAGCTGGAAACACCATATATTTT.

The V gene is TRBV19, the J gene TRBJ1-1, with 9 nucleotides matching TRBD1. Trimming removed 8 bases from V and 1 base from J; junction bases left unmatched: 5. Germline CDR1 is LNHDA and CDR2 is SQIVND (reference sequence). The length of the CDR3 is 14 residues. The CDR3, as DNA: TGTGCCAGTGAGGGGGGACAGGGGAACACTGAAGCTTTCTTT. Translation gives CASEGGQGNTEAFF. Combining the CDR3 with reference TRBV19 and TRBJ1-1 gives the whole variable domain DGGITQSPKYLFRKEGQNVTLSCEQNLNHDAMYWYRQDPGQGLRLIYYSQIVNDFQKGDIAEGYSVSREKKESFPLTVTSAQKNPTAFYLCASEGGQGNTEAFFGQGTRLTVV.

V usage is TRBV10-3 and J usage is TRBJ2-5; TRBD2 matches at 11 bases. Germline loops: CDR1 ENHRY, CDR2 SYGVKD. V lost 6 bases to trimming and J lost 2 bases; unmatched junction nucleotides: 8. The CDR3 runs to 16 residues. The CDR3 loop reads CAISATGTSGQETQYF. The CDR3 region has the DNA TGTGCCATCAGCGCGACCGGGACTAGCGGACAAGAGACCCAGTACTTC.

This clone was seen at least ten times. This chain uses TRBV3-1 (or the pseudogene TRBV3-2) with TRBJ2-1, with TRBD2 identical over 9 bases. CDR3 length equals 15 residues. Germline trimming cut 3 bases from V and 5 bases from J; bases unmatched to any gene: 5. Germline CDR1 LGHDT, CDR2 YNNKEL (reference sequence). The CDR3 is CASSQGPSGNNEQFF. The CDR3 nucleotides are TGTGCCAGCAGCCAGGGCCCTAGCGGGAACAATGAGCAGTTCTTC.

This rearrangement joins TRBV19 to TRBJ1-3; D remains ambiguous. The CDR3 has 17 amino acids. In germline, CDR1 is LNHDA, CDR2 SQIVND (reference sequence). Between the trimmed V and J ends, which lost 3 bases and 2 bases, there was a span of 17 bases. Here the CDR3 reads CASSIRRSAGPGNTIYF. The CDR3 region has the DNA TGTGCCAGTAGTATTAGGAGGTCGGCAGGCCCTGGAAACACCATATATTTT.